A selection of T cell receptor beta chains follows, all from one sample in a study of OX40 agonist ivuxolimab in advanced cancers. TCRdb's copy holds only in-frame clones and misses some; the assay was immunoSEQ multiplex PCR. Counted here are fewer than 65,000 clones, approximately 86% occurring once; the ten biggest clones make up roughly 0.5%. Source: CD4+ or CD8+ T cells sorted from blood, taken in a trial of the OX40 agonist ivuxolimab. These receptors all stem from an adult with an advanced solid tumor such as melanoma, head and neck, liver or kidney cancer. Each CDR3 is given with its conserved first and last residue. D genes are given only for firm matches. Clone size is not always given. Where it is, it says once, few, many or a class for expanded clones.

>TRBJ2-4|TRBV2|NA|TRBD2
TGTGCCAGCAGTGCGGGACTAGCGGTTTTTCTAGCCAAAAACATTCAGTACTTC
CASSAGLAVFLAKNIQYF
>TRBJ2-3|TRBV18|NA|TRBD2
TGTGCCAGCTCACCCGGACTAGCGGTGCAAGATACGCAGTATTTT
CASSPGLAVQDTQYF
>TRBJ1-6|TRBV11-2|NA|NA
TGTGCCAGCAGCTATGGCAATTCACCCCTCCACTTT
CASSYGNSPLHF
>TRBJ2-5|TRBV2|NA|NA
TGTGCCAGCATAGAGGACTTAGGAGAGACCCAGTACTTC
CASIEDLGETQYF
>TRBJ2-5|TRBV5-6|once|TRBD2
TGTGCCAGCAGCTTGTACGCGGCGGGAGGAATGACCCAGTACTTC
CASSLYAAGGMTQYF
>TRBJ1-5|TRBV2|NA|NA
TGTGCCAGCCGGAGGGACTCGGGGGAGGATCAGCCCCAGCATTTT
CASRRDSGEDQPQHF
>TRBJ2-3|TRBV19|NA|NA
TGTGCCAGTCAACTCAGCTGGGCCGCTAGCACAGATACGCAGTATTTT
CASQLSWAASTDTQYF
>TRBJ2-2|TRBV19|NA|TRBD1
TGTGCCAGTAGTGCATACACCGGGACAGGGAGGACCGGGGAGCTGTTTTTT
CASSAYTGTGRTGELFF
>TRBJ2-7|TRBV6-1|NA|NA
TGTGCCAGCAGTGTTAACAGGTTCTACGAGCAGTACTTC
CASSVNRFYEQYF
>TRBJ1-4|TRBV28|once|NA
TGTGCCAGCAGTCCTTGGGGGGGGCCGGAAAAACTGTTTTTT
CASSPWGGPEKLFF
>TRBJ2-7|TRBV27|NA|NA
TGTGCCAGCTCCCCCGGAAGGAAAACCTACGAGCAGTACTTC
CASSPGRKTYEQYF
>TRBJ1-5|TRBV10-3|NA|TRBD1
TGTGCCATCAGTGAGTCGGGACAGGGGGCGAGTCAGCCCCAGCATTTT
CAISESGQGASQPQHF
>TRBJ2-3|TRBV5-1|NA|NA
TGCGCCAGCAGCTTGGGGACTAATACAGATACGCAGTATTTT
CASSLGTNTDTQYF
>TRBJ2-7|TRBV29-1|NA|NA
TGCAGCGTTGTTATCCAGGTCCGGCGTTGGGAGCAGTACTTC
CSVVIQVRRWEQYF
>TRBJ2-7|TRBV5-1|NA|NA
TGCGCCAGCAGCTTGATGTTGGGGGGCCACGAGCAGTACTTC
CASSLMLGGHEQYF
>TRBJ1-2|TRBV19|NA|NA
TGTGCCACTAAACCCCGTGGACCCAGCAACTATGGCTACACCTTC
CATKPRGPSNYGYTF
>TRBJ1-6|TRBV7-9|NA|NA
TGTGCCAGCAGCTTCGACAGAAATTCACCCCTCCACTTT
CASSFDRNSPLHF
>TRBJ1-5|TRBV19|few|NA
TGTGCCAGTAGTATAGTCCAGGTCCCAAGGGATCAGCCCCAGCATTTT
CASSIVQVPRDQPQHF
>TRBJ2-5|TRBV4-1|once|TRBD2
TGCGCCAGCAGCCAAGATCGAGGCGGGGGAAAGTACCAAGAGACCCAGTACTTC
CASSQDRGGGKYQETQYF
>TRBJ2-3|TRBV18|once|TRBD1
TGTGCCAGCTCACCGTTCGGGACAGGCGGCACAGATACGCAGTATTTT
CASSPFGTGGTDTQYF
>TRBJ1-2|TRBV5-5|NA|NA
TGTGCCAGCAGCTTGCGGCGGGGTTATGGCTACACCTTC
CASSLRRGYGYTF
>TRBJ1-2|TRBV28|once|TRBD1
TGTGCCAGCAGTTTGGGAGGACAGGGGCCTGGCTACACCTTC
CASSLGGQGPGYTF
>TRBJ2-7|TRBV30|NA|NA
TGTGCCTGGAGACGAAGGGACGAGCAGTACTTC
CAWRRRDEQYF
>TRBJ2-3|TRBV7-2|NA|TRBD1
TGTGCCAGCAGCTTCCAGGACAGGGGAGGTGATACGCAGTATTTT
CASSFQDRGGDTQYF
>TRBJ2-1|TRBV23-1|NA|TRBD2
TGCGCCAGCAGGAACGGGGGGTCCAATGAGCAGTTCTTC
CASRNGGSNEQFF
>TRBJ2-3|TRBV6-1|few|TRBD1
TGTGCCAGCAGCCCGACAGGGGCTAGCACAGATACGCAGTATTTT
CASSPTGASTDTQYF
>TRBJ1-2|TRBV6-1|NA|TRBD1
TGTGCCAGCAGTACCCGGGACAGGGGAGATTATGGCTACACCTTC
CASSTRDRGDYGYTF